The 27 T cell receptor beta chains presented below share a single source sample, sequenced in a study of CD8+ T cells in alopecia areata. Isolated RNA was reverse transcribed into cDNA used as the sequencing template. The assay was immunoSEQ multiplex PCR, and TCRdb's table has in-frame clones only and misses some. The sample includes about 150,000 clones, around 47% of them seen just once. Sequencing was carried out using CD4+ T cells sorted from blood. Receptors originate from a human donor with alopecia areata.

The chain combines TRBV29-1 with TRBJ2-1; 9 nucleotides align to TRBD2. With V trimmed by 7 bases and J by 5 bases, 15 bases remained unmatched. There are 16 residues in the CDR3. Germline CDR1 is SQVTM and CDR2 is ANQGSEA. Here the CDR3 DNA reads TGCAGCGCCCTGGTTAGCGGGAGTTTGGTAAACAATGAGCAGTTCTTC. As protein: CSALVSGSLVNNEQFF.

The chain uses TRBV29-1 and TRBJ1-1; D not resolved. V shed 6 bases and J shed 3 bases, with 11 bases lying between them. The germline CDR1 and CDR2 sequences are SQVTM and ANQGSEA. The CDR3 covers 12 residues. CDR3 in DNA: TGCAGCGTCTGGACTGGATACACTGAAGCTTTCTTT. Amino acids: CSVWTGYTEAFF.

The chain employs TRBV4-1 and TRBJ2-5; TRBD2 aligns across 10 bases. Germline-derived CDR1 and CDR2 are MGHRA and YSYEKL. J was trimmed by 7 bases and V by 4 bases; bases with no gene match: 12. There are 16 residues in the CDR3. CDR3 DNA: TGCGCCAGCAGCCCCGGGACTAGCGCTGCCGAAGGGACCCAGTACTTC. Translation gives CASSPGTSAAEGTQYF.

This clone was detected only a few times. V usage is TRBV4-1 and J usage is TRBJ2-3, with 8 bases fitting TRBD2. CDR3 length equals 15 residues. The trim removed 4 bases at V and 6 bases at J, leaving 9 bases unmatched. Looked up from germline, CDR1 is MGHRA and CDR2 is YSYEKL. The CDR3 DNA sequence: TGCGCCAGCAGCCGGACTAGCCCGATGGGGGATACGCAGTATTTT. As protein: CASSRTSPMGDTQYF.

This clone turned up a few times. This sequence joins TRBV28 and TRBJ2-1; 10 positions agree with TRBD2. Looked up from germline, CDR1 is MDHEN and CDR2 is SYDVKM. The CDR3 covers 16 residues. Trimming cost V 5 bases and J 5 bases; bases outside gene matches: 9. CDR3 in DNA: TGTGCCAGCAGTCCAGCTAGCGGGAGAGTTGACAATGAGCAGTTCTTC. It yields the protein CASSPASGRVDNEQFF.

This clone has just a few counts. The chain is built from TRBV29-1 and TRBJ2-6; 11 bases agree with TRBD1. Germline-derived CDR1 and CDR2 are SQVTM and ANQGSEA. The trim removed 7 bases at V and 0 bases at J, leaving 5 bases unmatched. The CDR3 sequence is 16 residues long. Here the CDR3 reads CSATDRGHSGANVLTF. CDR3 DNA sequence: TGCAGCGCGACGGACAGGGGGCACTCTGGGGCCAACGTCCTGACTTTC.

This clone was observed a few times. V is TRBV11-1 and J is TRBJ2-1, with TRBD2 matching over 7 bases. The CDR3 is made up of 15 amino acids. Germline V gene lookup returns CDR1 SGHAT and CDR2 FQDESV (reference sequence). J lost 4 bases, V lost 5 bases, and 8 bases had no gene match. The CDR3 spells CASSLAASGYNEQFF. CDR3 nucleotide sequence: TGTGCCAGCAGCCTGGCGGCTAGCGGTTACAATGAGCAGTTCTTC.

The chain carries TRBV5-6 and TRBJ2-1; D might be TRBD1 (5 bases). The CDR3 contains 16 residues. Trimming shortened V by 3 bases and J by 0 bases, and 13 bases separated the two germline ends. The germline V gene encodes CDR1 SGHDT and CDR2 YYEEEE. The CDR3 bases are TGTGCCAGCAGCTCGGCGACAGCGAGCTCCTACAATGAGCAGTTCTTC. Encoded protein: CASSSATASSYNEQFF.

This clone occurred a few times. The CDR3, as DNA: TGTGCCAGCAGTGGGGGGACTAGCGGTCCCTACGAGCAGTACTTC. This sequence encodes CASSGGTSGPYEQYF. The chain is built from TRBV25-1 and TRBJ2-7; 11 positions agree with TRBD2. J lost 2 bases, V lost 4 bases, and 4 bases had no gene match. Germline V gene data show CDR1 as MGHDK and CDR2 as SYGVNS. There are 15 residues in the CDR3.

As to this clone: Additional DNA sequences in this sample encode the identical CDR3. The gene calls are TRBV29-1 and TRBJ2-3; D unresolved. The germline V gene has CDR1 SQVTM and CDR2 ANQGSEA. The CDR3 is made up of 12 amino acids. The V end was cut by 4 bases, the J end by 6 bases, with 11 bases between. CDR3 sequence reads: CSVAGGPDTQYF. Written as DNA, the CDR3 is TGCAGCGTTGCCGGTGGGCCTGATACGCAGTATTTT.

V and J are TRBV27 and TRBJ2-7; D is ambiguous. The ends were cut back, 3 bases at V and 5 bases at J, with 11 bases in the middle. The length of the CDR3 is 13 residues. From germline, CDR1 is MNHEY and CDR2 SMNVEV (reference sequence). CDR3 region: CASSLAALDEQYF. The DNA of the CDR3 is TGTGCCAGCAGTTTGGCGGCCCTGGACGAGCAGTACTTC.

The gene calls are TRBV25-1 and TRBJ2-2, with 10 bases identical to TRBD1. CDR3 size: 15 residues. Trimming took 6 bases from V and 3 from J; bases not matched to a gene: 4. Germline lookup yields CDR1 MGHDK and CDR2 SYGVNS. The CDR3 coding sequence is TGTGCCAGCAGCAAGGACAGGGGGTACACCGGGGAGCTGTTTTTT. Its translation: CASSKDRGYTGELFF.

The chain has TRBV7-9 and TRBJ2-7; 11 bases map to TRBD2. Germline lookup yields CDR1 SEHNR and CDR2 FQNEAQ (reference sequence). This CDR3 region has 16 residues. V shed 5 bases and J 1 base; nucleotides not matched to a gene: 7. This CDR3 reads CASSLGTSGRSYEQYF. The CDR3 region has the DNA TGTGCCAGCAGCCTAGGGACTAGCGGACGTTCCTACGAGCAGTACTTC. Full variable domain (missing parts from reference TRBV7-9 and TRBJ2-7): DTGVSQNPRHKITKRGQNVTFRCDPISEHNRLYWYRQTLGQGPEFLTYFQNEAQLEKSRLLSDRFSAERPKGSFSTLEIQRTEQGDSAMYLCASSLGTSGRSYEQYFGPGTRLTVT.

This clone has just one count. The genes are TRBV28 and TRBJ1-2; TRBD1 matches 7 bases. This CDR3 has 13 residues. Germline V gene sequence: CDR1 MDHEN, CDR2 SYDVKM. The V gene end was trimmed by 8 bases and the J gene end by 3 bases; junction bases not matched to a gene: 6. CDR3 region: CASHPGQHYGYTF. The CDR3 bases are TGTGCCAGCCACCCGGGACAGCACTATGGCTACACCTTC.

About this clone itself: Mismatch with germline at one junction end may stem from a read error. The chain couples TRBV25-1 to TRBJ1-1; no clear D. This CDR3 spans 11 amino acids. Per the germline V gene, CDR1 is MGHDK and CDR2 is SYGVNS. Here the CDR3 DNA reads TGTGCCAGCAGTGAAGCGGACCGCGCGCACTTT. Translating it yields CASSEADRAHF.

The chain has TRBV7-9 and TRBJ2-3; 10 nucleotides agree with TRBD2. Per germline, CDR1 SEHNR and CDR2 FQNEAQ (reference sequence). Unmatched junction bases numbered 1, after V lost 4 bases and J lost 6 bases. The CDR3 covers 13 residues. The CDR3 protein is CASSSTSGDTQYF. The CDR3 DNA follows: TGTGCCAGCAGCTCGACTAGCGGGGATACGCAGTATTTT.

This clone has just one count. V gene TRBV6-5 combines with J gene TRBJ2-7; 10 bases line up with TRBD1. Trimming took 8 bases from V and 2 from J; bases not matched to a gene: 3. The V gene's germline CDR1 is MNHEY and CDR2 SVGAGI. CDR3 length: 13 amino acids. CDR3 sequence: CASGDRGPYEQYF. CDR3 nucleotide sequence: TGTGCCAGCGGCGACAGGGGGCCCTACGAGCAGTACTTC.

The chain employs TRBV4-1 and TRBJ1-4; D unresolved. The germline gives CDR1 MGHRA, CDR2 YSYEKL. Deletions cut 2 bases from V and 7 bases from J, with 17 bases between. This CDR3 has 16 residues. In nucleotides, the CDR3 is TGCGCCAGCAGCCAAAGTCCGAGACACATCCCTGAAAAACTGTTTTTT. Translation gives CASSQSPRHIPEKLFF.

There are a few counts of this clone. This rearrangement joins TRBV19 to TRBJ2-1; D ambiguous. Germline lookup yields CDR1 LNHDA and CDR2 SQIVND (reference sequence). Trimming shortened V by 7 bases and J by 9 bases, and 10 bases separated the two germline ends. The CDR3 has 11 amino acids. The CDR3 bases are TGTGCCAGTAACATCTTTGGTGAGCAGTTCTTC. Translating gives CASNIFGEQFF.

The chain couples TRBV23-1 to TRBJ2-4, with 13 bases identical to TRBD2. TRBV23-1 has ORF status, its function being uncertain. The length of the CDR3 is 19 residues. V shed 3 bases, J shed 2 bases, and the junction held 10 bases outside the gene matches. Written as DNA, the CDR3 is TGCGCCAGCAGTCACCCCACTAGCGGGAGGGCCACAACCAAAAACATTCAGTACTTC. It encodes CASSHPTSGRATTKNIQYF.

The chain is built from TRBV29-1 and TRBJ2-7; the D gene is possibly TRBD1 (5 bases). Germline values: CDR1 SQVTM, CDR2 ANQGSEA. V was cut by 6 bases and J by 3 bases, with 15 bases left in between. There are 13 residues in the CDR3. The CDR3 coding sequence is TGCAGCGTGGGGCCCGGACACCTCTACGAGCAGTACTTC. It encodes CSVGPGHLYEQYF.

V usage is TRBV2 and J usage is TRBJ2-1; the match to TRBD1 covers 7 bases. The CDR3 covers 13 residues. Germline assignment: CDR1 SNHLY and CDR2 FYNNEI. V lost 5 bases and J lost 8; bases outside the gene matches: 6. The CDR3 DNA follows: TGTGCCAGCAGTCCACAGGGGTTCGATGAGCAGTTCTTC. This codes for CASSPQGFDEQFF. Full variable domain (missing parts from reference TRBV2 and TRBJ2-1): EPEVTQTPSHQVTQMGQEVILRCVPISNHLYFYWYRQILGQKVEFLVSFYNNEISEKSEIFDDQFSVERPDGSNFTLKIRSTKLEDSAMYFCASSPQGFDEQFFGPGTRLTVL.

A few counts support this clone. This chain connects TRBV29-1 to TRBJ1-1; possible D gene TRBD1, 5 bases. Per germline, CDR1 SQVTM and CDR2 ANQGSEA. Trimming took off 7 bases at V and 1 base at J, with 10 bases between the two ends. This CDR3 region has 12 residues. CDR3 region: CSGGRTNTEAFF. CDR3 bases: TGCAGCGGGGGACGGACGAACACTGAAGCTTTCTTT. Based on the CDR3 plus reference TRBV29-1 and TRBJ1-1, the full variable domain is SAVISQKPSRDICQRGTSLTIQCQVDSQVTMMFWYRQQPGQSLTLIATANQGSEATYESGFVIDKFPISRPNLTFSTLTVSNMSPEDSSIYLCSGGRTNTEAFFGQGTRLTVV.

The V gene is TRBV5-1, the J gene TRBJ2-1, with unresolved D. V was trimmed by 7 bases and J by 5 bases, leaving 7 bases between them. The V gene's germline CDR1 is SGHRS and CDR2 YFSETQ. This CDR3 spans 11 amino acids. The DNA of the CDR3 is TGCGCCAGCGAAATGGACAATGAGCAGTTCTTC. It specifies CASEMDNEQFF.

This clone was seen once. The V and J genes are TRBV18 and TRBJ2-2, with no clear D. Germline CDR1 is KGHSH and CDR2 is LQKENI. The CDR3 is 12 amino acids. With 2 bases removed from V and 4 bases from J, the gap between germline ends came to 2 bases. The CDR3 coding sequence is TGTGCCAGCTCACCAAGCACCGGGGAGCTGTTTTTT. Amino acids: CASSPSTGELFF.

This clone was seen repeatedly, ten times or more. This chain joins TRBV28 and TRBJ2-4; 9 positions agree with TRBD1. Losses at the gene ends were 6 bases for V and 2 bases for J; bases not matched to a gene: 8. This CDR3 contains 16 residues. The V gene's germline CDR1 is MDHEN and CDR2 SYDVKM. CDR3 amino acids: CASRTTGGWTKNIQYF. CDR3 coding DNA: TGTGCCAGCAGAACAACAGGGGGCTGGACCAAAAACATTCAGTACTTC. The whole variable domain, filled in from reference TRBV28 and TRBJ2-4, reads DVKVTQSSRYLVKRTGEKVFLECVQDMDHENMFWYRQDPGLGLRLIYFSYDVKMKEKGDIPEGYSVSREKKERFSLILESASTNQTSMYLCASRTTGGWTKNIQYFGAGTRLSVL.

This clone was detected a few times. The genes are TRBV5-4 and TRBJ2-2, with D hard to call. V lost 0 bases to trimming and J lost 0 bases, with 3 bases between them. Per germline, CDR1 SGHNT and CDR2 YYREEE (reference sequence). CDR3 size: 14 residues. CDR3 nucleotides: TGTGCCAGCAGCTTGGACCCGAACACCGGGGAGCTGTTTTTT. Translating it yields CASSLDPNTGELFF.